This entry describes one TCR beta chain. Authors' methods: Reference gene primers were amplified, and this amplification served to estimate nucleated cell counts. Some clones are missing from TCRdb's copy, which holds only in-frame ones; the method was immunoSEQ multiplex PCR. V, J and clone size reflect that table, while D and trimming were determined from the DNA. Among about 190,000 clones listed, 70% to 80% were seen once. The data are from a study of blood T cell repertoires in COVID-19. About the study: There were acute and convalescent COVID-19 samples, and they came from the United States, Italy and Spain.

The sequence came from a woman aged 50 to 60 with acute or convalescent COVID-19. Sequencing was performed on peripheral blood.

The CDR3 nucleotides read TGTGCCAGCAGCTTAGCTCTCCGTCAGGGGGGAACCTACGAGCAGTACTTC. As protein: CASSLALRQGGTYEQYF. The V gene is TRBV7-8, the J gene TRBJ2-7, with D maybe TRBD1 (7 bases). Trimming shortened V by 0 bases and J by 2 bases, and 17 bases separated the two germline ends. The CDR3 totals 17 residues. The germline CDR1 and CDR2 sequences are SGHVS and FQNEAQ.